A selection of T cell receptor beta chains follows, all from one sample in a study of T cells in Graves' hyperthyroidism and ophthalmopathy. Via MiXCR, TCRdb re-called the multiplex PCR reads, giving one row per CDR3 protein. The table shows approximately 510,000 distinct CDR3 sequences, with 46% occurring only once. Sequenced material: peripheral blood or thyroid tissue (not recorded which). The receptors were gathered from an adult woman with Graves' disease, either hyperthyroidism or ophthalmopathy (not recorded which). CDR3s include the opening cysteine and the closing phenylalanine or tryptophan. A row's size may be missing; if present it is once, few, many or a size class.

TRBV7-9	TRBJ2-7	few	CASSPTGGGEQYF
TRBV11-2	TRBJ2-2	-	CASSLEQVVTGELFF
TRBV29-1	TRBJ2-1	few	CSGLAGGWDNEQFF
TRBV7-2	TRBJ1-2	-	CASSLRRNKVGYTF
TRBV15	TRBJ1-5	-	CATSSEGNSPNQPQHF
TRBV7-6	TRBJ2-2	-	CASSLEYRGRSGELFF
TRBV15	TRBJ1-5	few	CATKPSPIGNQPQHF
TRBV7-9	TRBJ1-4	-	CASSLGPFATNEKLFF
TRBV2	TRBJ2-2	-	CASSQGWTGDTGELFF
TRBV20-1	TRBJ2-7	many	CSASPSGRSYEQYF
TRBV29-1	TRBJ2-7	-	CSLAGGVGYEQYF
TRBV7-8	TRBJ2-7	-	CASSLARTGGGEGEQYF
TRBV7-2	TRBJ2-7	-	CASSPPAGGPYEQYF
TRBV20-1	TRBJ1-4	few	CSALRAALLFF
TRBV7-9	TRBJ1-1	-	CASSSDGLTEAFF
TRBV7-2	TRBJ1-6	-	CASSSATGVLLPPLHF
TRBV15	TRBJ2-5	-	CATSSRQGAQGETQYF